This entry concerns a single TCR beta chain. Which antigen it targets is not known. No qualities accompany the bases; no much larger clone lies one base away. The data belong to a study of PD-L1 blockade in urothelial cancer (dated by TCRdb to between 2016 and 2019). Regarding the study in general: Every patient began therapy at some point between 2013 and 2015 and was given atezolizumab 1,200 mg intravenously every 3 weeks. About 90% of the roughly 30 patients were identified as males with urothelial cancer of bladder origin, and a prior smoking history was reported by 18 of 29 patients. Patients had an ECOG performance status of 0 or 1 and had received between 0 and 3 prior chemotherapy regimens. Blood samples were analyzed 3 weeks after the start of treatment (second dose) and 6 weeks after the start of treatment. A median of about 150,000 T cells and some 82,000 unique TCRs was obtained from blood samples, and a median clonality of roughly 0.08 was observed. An exploratory multi-omic analysis was conducted of the somatic, immune and clinical correlates of response to PD-L1 blockade with atezolizumab in urothelial cancer. Pretreatment tumor samples, along with matched peripheral blood serially collected before and after atezolizumab treatment, were subjected to TCR sequencing. Durable clinical benefit meant progression-free survival longer than 6 months, and TCR features were also tested against progression-free and overall survival. Whole exome sequencing and RNA sequencing of pretreatment tumors were performed alongside TCR sequencing in the same patients. Durable clinical benefit was achieved by nine patients and was not achieved by 20 patients. Pretreatment blood TCR-seq was available for about 28 patients, at least one posttreatment blood collection was obtained for about 24 patients, and tumor TCR-seq was available for about 24 patients.

A cohort of some 29 patients with locally advanced or metastatic urothelial carcinoma, treated at Memorial Sloan Kettering on a trial protocol, was included. Peripheral blood mononuclear cells were collected pretreatment and during treatment, at between 1 and 8 total time points per patient. The Qiagen DNeasy Blood extraction kit was used to purify genomic DNA from total PBMCs and from tumor samples. PBMCs were collected pretreatment and during treatment, and were isolated and stored as previously described. What the research found in general, with its limitations: Because the sample size was small (n of about 27) and many exploratory analyses were performed, the results are intended to be hypothesis-generating. Among patients with durable benefit, tumor-associated TCR clones showed greater expansion in peripheral blood 3 weeks after treatment started (n ≈ 21, p = 0.022). A pretreatment peripheral blood TCR clonality below the median was linked to improved progression-free and overall survival.

The germline ends are 23 bases apart after V is trimmed by 3 bases and J by 8 bases. The CDR3 measures 18 amino acids from cysteine to phenylalanine. CDR3 DNA is the only sequence kept; it has 54 bases, read in frame from the first base. The germline V gene provides CDR1 KGHSH and CDR2 LQKENI. Each PCR received spiked-in synthetic TCR analog templates so that absolute template abundance could be estimated from read counts. TCRbeta CDR3 regions were amplified from genomic DNA with bias-controlled V and J gene primers using the immunoSEQ assay. Sequencing of rearranged TCRbeta segments was done at approximately 20X coverage. The paper's data handling went like this. Clustering was used to correct sequencing errors, and CDR3s were annotated against IMGT so that V, D and J genes could be assigned. Only productive TCRbeta rearrangements were used in downstream analyses, excluding out-of-frame or stop-codon sequences. Clonality was computed as one minus Shannon entropy normalized by the log of the number of unique productive sequences. Clones differing between time points or between blood and tumor were identified using Fisher's exact test with Benjamini-Hochberg correction, with an adjusted p below 0.01 applied as the threshold. TCRdb's version of the immuneACCESS table is confined to in-frame rearrangements and falls short of the full clone set. An unresolved V gene accounts for under half of the shortfall where checked; the remainder is of unknown origin. For V, J and clone size, that table is used; D and trimming come from the DNA. Recorded for this sample are 45,000 to 60,000 clones; 70% to 90% of them occurred a single time. The ten largest clones represent 7.5% to 8.5% of the sample.

The sequence was obtained from a man aged 55 to 70 with urothelial cancer. The source was PBMCs, collected around atezolizumab (anti-PD-L1) treatment. The sequence is built from TRBV18 and TRBJ1-6, with TRBD1 as a weak D call on 6 bases. The nucleotides read TGTGCCAGCTCACCCTTCGTGGGTTTAGGGGGAGATGATTCACCCCTCCACTTT. Its product reads: CASSPFVGLGGDDSPLHF.